This passage covers 19 T cell receptor beta chains from one sample sequenced in a study of blood T cell repertoires in COVID-19. Some clones are missing from TCRdb's copy, which holds only in-frame ones; the method was immunoSEQ multiplex PCR. The table includes about 430,000 clones, approximately 91% detected once. The sequenced material came from PBMCs or T cells enriched from blood (not recorded which). These receptors were collected from a young woman who had been exposed to COVID-19.

This clone occurred once. The gene calls are TRBV4-3 and TRBJ2-5; no clear D. The V end lost 1 base, the J end lost 4 bases, and 19 bases lay between the germline ends. This CDR3 region has 17 residues. In germline, CDR1 is LGHNA, CDR2 YSLEER. In nucleotides, the CDR3 is TGCGCCAGCAGCCAAGGGGTCCCCAGCGCGAGCCCAGAGACCCAGTACTTC. Residues: CASSQGVPSASPETQYF.

The CDR3 bases are TGTGCCAGTAGTATAAGTCGCCTTGGACAGGGGAAAGGCTCAGATACGCAGTATTTT. It codes for CASSISRLGQGKGSDTQYF. The chain couples TRBV19 to TRBJ2-3; TRBD1 matches 9 bases. V shed 2 bases, J shed 4 bases, and the junction held 16 bases outside the gene matches. CDR1 and CDR2 (germline): LNHDA, SQIVND (reference sequence). This CDR3 is 19 amino acids long.

The chain employs TRBV4-3 and TRBJ1-2, with D uncertain. The V gene lost 1 base and the J gene lost 4 bases, with 10 bases spanning the gap. There are 14 residues in the CDR3. Germline CDR1 LGHNA, CDR2 YSLEER. CDR3 loop: CASSQVGGVYGYTF. The CDR3 coding sequence is TGCGCCAGCAGCCAAGTCGGAGGCGTCTATGGCTACACCTTC.

J is TRBJ1-6 and V is TRBV7-9, with D maybe TRBD1 (6 bases). The germline gives CDR1 SEHNR, CDR2 FQNEAQ (reference sequence). The length of the CDR3 is 15 residues. The V end was cut by 5 bases, the J end by 2 bases, with 10 bases between. Written as DNA, the CDR3 is TGTGCCAGCAGCCCAGGGGAGACCTATAATTCACCCCTCCACTTT. It is translated as CASSPGETYNSPLHF.

This sequence joins TRBV5-4 and TRBJ1-2; 9 positions match TRBD1. V shed 3 bases, J shed 5 bases, and the junction held 5 bases outside the gene matches. Looked up from germline, CDR1 is SGHNT and CDR2 is YYREEE (reference sequence). The CDR3 loop spans 14 amino acids. This CDR3 reads CASSWGTGIYGYTF. For the CDR3, the DNA is TGTGCCAGCAGCTGGGGGACAGGGATTTATGGCTACACCTTC.

V gene TRBV10-3 combines with J gene TRBJ2-7; D gene uncertain. V lost 2 bases and J lost 2, with 7 bases in between. Looked up from germline, CDR1 is ENHRY and CDR2 is SYGVKD. The CDR3 loop spans 13 amino acids. Here the CDR3 reads CAISEGSAYEQYF. CDR3 DNA: TGTGCCATCAGTGAGGGCAGCGCCTACGAGCAGTACTTC.

V is TRBV5-1 and J is TRBJ2-5, with 8 nucleotides matching TRBD2. CDR1 and CDR2 (germline): SGHRS, YFSETQ. This CDR3 has 15 amino acids. After removal of 4 bases from V and 5 bases from J, the junction contained 10 bases not matched to a gene. The CDR3 sequence is CASSQGTSGGETQYF. Written as DNA, the CDR3 is TGCGCCAGCAGCCAGGGGACTAGTGGGGGGGAGACCCAGTACTTC.

This chain connects TRBV11-1 to TRBJ2-7; D remains ambiguous. V shed 0 bases and J shed 1 base, with 7 bases lying between them. The CDR3 length is 14 residues. Germline V gives CDR1 SGHAT, CDR2 FQDESV (reference sequence). CDR3 residues: CASSLAAGSYEQYF. CDR3 DNA sequence: TGTGCCAGCAGCTTAGCGGCAGGTTCCTACGAGCAGTACTTC.

The chain joins TRBV4-1 to TRBJ1-1; no reliable D call. The germline V and J ends were trimmed by 2 bases and 1 base, with 8 bases remaining between them. Per the germline V gene, CDR1 is MGHRA and CDR2 is YSYEKL. The CDR3 is 14 amino acids. The DNA of the CDR3 is TGCGCCAGCAGCCAATCGGTGAAGAACACTGAAGCTTTCTTT. This encodes CASSQSVKNTEAFF.

This clone was recorded once. The chain uses TRBV28 and TRBJ2-5; maybe TRBD1 (7 bases). V was trimmed by 6 bases and J by 5 bases, leaving 25 bases between them. Germline V CDR1 and CDR2: MDHEN, SYDVKM. The CDR3 has 17 amino acids. CDR3 coding DNA: TGTGCCAGCAGATCTTACGGACAGGTCGGGAGTAGGGAGACCCAGTACTTC. The encoded protein is CASRSYGQVGSRETQYF.

V is TRBV7-2 and J is TRBJ1-1; D is ambiguous. Trimming removed 1 base from V and 2 bases from J, with 11 bases in between. The length of the CDR3 is 15 residues. Germline assignment: CDR1 SGHTA and CDR2 FQGNSA. The CDR3 is CASSLEKAHNTEAFF. As DNA, the CDR3 is TGTGCCAGCAGCTTAGAGAAAGCCCATAACACTGAAGCTTTCTTT. Full variable domain (rest looked up from reference TRBV7-2 and TRBJ1-1): GAGVSQSPSNKVTEKGKDVELRCDPISGHTALYWYRQSLGQGLEFLIYFQGNSAPDKSGLPSDRFSAERTGGSVSTLTIQRTQQEDSAVYLCASSLEKAHNTEAFFGQGTRLTVV.

The gene calls are TRBV6-5 and TRBJ2-3, with D possibly TRBD2 on 5 matching bases. CDR1 and CDR2 from the germline V gene are MNHEY and SVGAGI. The CDR3 contains 16 residues. V was clipped by 0 bases and J by 5 bases, with 15 bases between them. In DNA form, the CDR3 reads TGTGCCAGCAGTTACTCGAGTCGCGGGCACGGAGATACGCAGTATTTT. This codes for CASSYSSRGHGDTQYF.

V gene TRBV10-3 combines with J gene TRBJ1-1; D is possibly TRBD1 (5 bases). The CDR3 totals 15 residues. The germline V and J ends were trimmed by 8 bases and 4 bases, with 20 bases remaining between them. The germline CDR1 and CDR2 sequences are ENHRY and SYGVKD. The CDR3 DNA is TGTGCCATCGCCGCAGCGGGACGGGAGAGCACTGAAGCTTTCTTT. As protein: CAIAAAGRESTEAFF.

This clone was counted only a few times. This chain links TRBV5-4 with TRBJ2-1; TRBD1 matches at 10 bases. Germline V lookup: CDR1 SGHNT, CDR2 YYREEE (reference sequence). Unmatched junction bases numbered 5, after V lost 7 bases and J lost 4 bases. The CDR3 is 14 residues long. The CDR3 protein is CASEPGQGYNEQFF. As DNA, the CDR3 is TGTGCCAGCGAGCCGGGACAGGGGTACAATGAGCAGTTCTTC.

Of note for this clone: Sequence at one end of the junction differs from germline and may be a read error. The V gene is TRBV2, the J gene TRBJ2-7; D unclear. Germline-derived CDR1 and CDR2 are SNHLY and FYNNEI. The CDR3 is 10 amino acids. The CDR3 protein is CASREVGQYF. In DNA form, the CDR3 reads TGTGCCAGCAGGGAAGTCGGGCAGTACTTC.

V is TRBV4-3 and J is TRBJ2-7; TRBD1 matches at 7 bases. The germline gives CDR1 LGHNA, CDR2 YSLEER. The length of the CDR3 is 14 residues. J lost 5 bases, V lost 0 bases, and 4 bases had no gene match. The CDR3 region is CASSQETGWHEQYF. Here the CDR3 DNA reads TGCGCCAGCAGCCAAGAGACAGGGTGGCACGAGCAGTACTTC.

In nucleotides, the CDR3 is TGTGCCAGTAGTAAGACCGGGACAGGCTACAATGAGCAGTTCTTC. Translated, it gives CASSKTGTGYNEQFF. The rearrangement joins TRBV19 to TRBJ2-1, with 8 positions matching TRBD1. CDR3 length: 15 amino acids. The J segment lost 3 bases and the V segment lost 4 bases, leaving 5 bases of the junction unmatched. Germline CDR1 LNHDA, CDR2 SQIVND (reference sequence).

The chain is built from TRBV28 and TRBJ2-1, with TRBD2 matching 12 bases. The trim removed 5 bases at V and 6 bases at J, leaving 8 bases unmatched. CDR3 length: 16 amino acids. Germline V lookup: CDR1 MDHEN, CDR2 SYDVKM. The CDR3 sequence is CASSSLLAGGGNEQFF. CDR3 in DNA: TGTGCCAGCAGTAGCCTACTAGCGGGAGGAGGCAATGAGCAGTTCTTC. The full variable domain, its missing parts supplied by reference TRBV28 and TRBJ2-1, is DVKVTQSSRYLVKRTGEKVFLECVQDMDHENMFWYRQDPGLGLRLIYFSYDVKMKEKGDIPEGYSVSREKKERFSLILESASTNQTSMYLCASSSLLAGGGNEQFFGPGTRLTVL.

The V and J genes are TRBV18 and TRBJ1-2; D possibly corresponds to TRBD1 (6 bases). CDR1 KGHSH and CDR2 LQKENI come from the germline V gene. The V and J ends lost 0 bases and 4 bases respectively, with 12 bases between them. The CDR3 is made up of 15 amino acids. The CDR3 nucleotides are TGTGCCAGCTCACCACCGGTTAACAGGGCCTATGGCTACACCTTC. This codes for CASSPPVNRAYGYTF.